A selection of T cell receptor beta chains follows, all from one sample in a study of T cell responses to AZD1222 COVID-19 vaccine. Profiling relied on immunoSEQ multiplex PCR, and the TCRdb table lists in-frame clones only, not all of them. The sample consists of about 150,000 clones, approximately 90% of them appearing once. The material was peripheral blood, obtained 28 days after the second AZD1222 dose. Receptors originate from an adult who received the AZD1222 COVID-19 vaccine. The CDR3 runs from the conserved cysteine through the conserved F or W. A D gene is named only where the DNA matches it firmly.

CDR3nt: TGTGCCACCAGTGAAGGATCGAGTTCGGGCCAAGAGACCCAGTACTTC
CDR3aa: CATSEGSSSGQETQYF
v_gene: TRBV24-1
len: 16
d_gene: -
j_gene: TRBJ2-5

CDR3nt: TGCGCCAGCAGCCAAGGCAGTAGCGGGAGGATAGTTGAGCAGTTCTTC
CDR3aa: CASSQGSSGRIVEQFF
v_gene: TRBV4-1
len: 16
d_gene: TRBD2
j_gene: TRBJ2-1

CDR3nt: TGTGCCAGCAGCGTTAGCGGGGTTGGTGAGCAGTACTTC
CDR3aa: CASSVSGVGEQYF
v_gene: TRBV9
len: 13
d_gene: TRBD2
j_gene: TRBJ2-7

CDR3nt: TGCAGCGTTGAAGATCGTCCCGGGAGAAATGGCTACACCTTC
CDR3aa: CSVEDRPGRNGYTF
v_gene: TRBV29-1
len: 14
d_gene: -
j_gene: TRBJ1-2

CDR3nt: TGTGCCAGCTCAGACCCGGGGACTAGCGGGAGGGCCTTAAATGAGCAGTTCTTC
CDR3aa: CASSDPGTSGRALNEQFF
v_gene: TRBV18
len: 18
d_gene: TRBD2
j_gene: TRBJ2-1

CDR3nt: TGTGCCAGCAGCCCGAGGGGTAATGTTGTAGAGGCTTTCTTT
CDR3aa: CASSPRGNVVEAFF
v_gene: TRBV5-4
len: 14
d_gene: -
j_gene: TRBJ1-1

CDR3nt: TGCGCCAGCAGCCAAGGAGGACTAGTCCCGAAATCCGTCGGCGAGCAGTACTTC
CDR3aa: CASSQGGLVPKSVGEQYF
v_gene: TRBV4-1
len: 18
d_gene: TRBD2
j_gene: TRBJ2-7

CDR3nt: TGTGCTTTACCGGTTGGCAAAGGGGGCTATGGCTACACCTTC
CDR3aa: CALPVGKGGYGYTF
v_gene: TRBV21-1
len: 14
d_gene: -
j_gene: TRBJ1-2

CDR3nt: TGCGCCAGCAGCGGGACCGAGGGACGCGAGCAGTACTTC
CDR3aa: CASSGTEGREQYF
v_gene: TRBV5-1
len: 13
d_gene: -
j_gene: TRBJ2-7

CDR3nt: TGTGCCAGCTCACCACCGGGGGGGGTTCGCACAGATACGCAGTATTTT
CDR3aa: CASSPPGGVRTDTQYF
v_gene: TRBV18
len: 16
d_gene: TRBD2
j_gene: TRBJ2-3

CDR3nt: TGTGCCAGCACCCCTCTGTCGCCGGTGGAACAGGAGAACACTGAAGCTTTCTTT
CDR3aa: CASTPLSPVEQENTEAFF
v_gene: TRBV9
len: 18
d_gene: -
j_gene: TRBJ1-1

CDR3nt: TGTGCCTGGAGTGCCAAAGGGACTAGTCGAGCCGAGCAGTACTTC
CDR3aa: CAWSAKGTSRAEQYF
v_gene: TRBV30
len: 15
d_gene: TRBD2
j_gene: TRBJ2-7

CDR3nt: TGTGCCAGCAGTTTATACAGAGGGGCTGAAGCTTTCTTT
CDR3aa: CASSLYRGAEAFF
v_gene: TRBV27
len: 13
d_gene: -
j_gene: TRBJ1-1

CDR3nt: TGTGCCAGCAGTGAAAAGTTTAGTGGGGACAGGGCCTACGAGCAGTACTTC
CDR3aa: CASSEKFSGDRAYEQYF
v_gene: TRBV6-1
len: 17
d_gene: TRBD1
j_gene: TRBJ2-7

CDR3nt: TGTGCCAGCAGTTTACTGGGGGCGAGAGGCTACACCTTC
CDR3aa: CASSLLGARGYTF
v_gene: TRBV28
len: 13
d_gene: -
j_gene: TRBJ1-2

CDR3nt: TGTGCCAGCACCCCTTTAGCGGGAACCTACAATGAGCAGTTCTTC
CDR3aa: CASTPLAGTYNEQFF
v_gene: TRBV3-1/TRBV3-2
len: 15
d_gene: TRBD2
j_gene: TRBJ2-1

CDR3nt: TGTGCCAGCAGTGAAGCAGGCAGTGTCTATGGCTACACCTTC
CDR3aa: CASSEAGSVYGYTF
v_gene: TRBV6-1
len: 14
d_gene: -
j_gene: TRBJ1-2

CDR3nt: TGTGCCAGCAGTTACTCATCCGGGGTCAATTCACCCCTCCACTTT
CDR3aa: CASSYSSGVNSPLHF
v_gene: TRBV6-5
len: 15
d_gene: -
j_gene: TRBJ1-6

CDR3nt: TGCAGTGCTAGTTGGCGGGAGAGGGTTGGGGAGCAGTACTTC
CDR3aa: CSASWRERVGEQYF
v_gene: TRBV20-1
len: 14
d_gene: TRBD2
j_gene: TRBJ2-7

CDR3nt: TGTGCCAGCAGCTTAGCCCCGGAGACCCAGTACTTC
CDR3aa: CASSLAPETQYF
v_gene: TRBV11-2
len: 12
d_gene: -
j_gene: TRBJ2-5

CDR3nt: TGTGCCAGCAGCTTAGGAACAGGGGGCAATCAGCCCCAGCATTTT
CDR3aa: CASSLGTGGNQPQHF
v_gene: TRBV11-2
len: 15
d_gene: TRBD1
j_gene: TRBJ1-5